One sample yielded the 30 T cell receptor beta chains listed below, sequenced in a study of CD8 T cells in Susac syndrome. Reverse transcription of 0.5 to 1 ug RNA was performed with random hexamers. MiXCR, applied by TCRdb to the immunoSEQ multiplex PCR reads, yields one record per CDR3 protein. The sample consists of about 200,000 distinct CDR3 sequences, around nine tenths of them appearing once. The sequencing sample was made of CD8+ T cells from PBMCs. Every receptor here comes from a human donor with multiple sclerosis.

V and J are TRBV2 and TRBJ2-2, with D maybe TRBD2 (5 bases). V lost 4 bases to trimming and J lost 4 bases, with 16 bases between them. The CDR3 spans 16 residues. Germline CDR1 SNHLY, CDR2 FYNNEI. CDR3 nucleotide sequence: TGTGCCAGCAGTGCGGATGAGGGATACTCCACCGGGGAGCTGTTTTTT. Its protein product is CASSADEGYSTGELFF.

In its sample, this clonotype was seen once. This chain connects TRBV27 to TRBJ2-7; D gene uncertain. The CDR3 sequence is 14 residues long. Germline V gene sequence: CDR1 MNHEY, CDR2 SMNVEV (reference sequence). Trimming removed 3 bases from V and 2 bases from J, with 11 bases in between. CDR3 in DNA: TGTGCCAGCAGTTTTGCGGTTAACGCCTACGAGCAGTACTTC. Its protein is CASSFAVNAYEQYF.

The V gene is TRBV30, the J gene TRBJ1-1; D gene uncertain. Germline CDR1 GTSNPN, CDR2 SVGIG (reference sequence). The CDR3 covers 13 residues. Trimming shortened V by 0 bases and J by 5 bases, and 10 bases separated the two germline ends. Here the CDR3 reads CAWSVGSGTEAFF. CDR3 in DNA: TGTGCCTGGAGTGTGGGGTCGGGGACTGAAGCTTTCTTT.

The rearrangement joins TRBV27 to TRBJ2-3; D remains unclear. Germline-derived CDR1 and CDR2 are MNHEY and SMNVEV (reference sequence). Deletions cut 2 bases from V and 3 bases from J, with 6 bases between. The CDR3 is made up of 13 amino acids. The CDR3 reads CASSLVTTDTQYF. As DNA, the CDR3 is TGTGCCAGCAGTTTAGTCACTACAGATACGCAGTATTTT.

The chain is built from TRBV6-1 and TRBJ1-5, with D unclear. This CDR3 region has 11 residues. Germline-derived CDR1 and CDR2 are MNHNS and SASEGT. V dropped 5 bases and J dropped 5 bases, with 4 bases sitting between them. The CDR3 sequence is CASSRDQPQHF. CDR3 coding DNA: TGTGCCAGCAGTCGGGATCAGCCCCAGCATTTT.

This clonotype was picked up one time. The chain is built from TRBV7-9 and TRBJ1-2; D is ambiguous. V lost 0 bases and J lost 8, with 19 bases in between. CDR3 length: 16 residues. Germline V gives CDR1 SEHNR, CDR2 FQNEAQ (reference sequence). The CDR3 sequence: CASSLADLAISRGYTF. DNA for the CDR3: TGTGCCAGCAGCTTAGCGGATCTCGCGATTTCGCGGGGCTACACCTTC.

The chain links TRBV27 to TRBJ1-2; tentatively, D is TRBD1 (6 bases). Trimming left V 0 bases short and J 7 bases short, with 15 bases between. Germline V gene lookup returns CDR1 MNHEY and CDR2 SMNVEV (reference sequence). The CDR3 spans 15 residues. Here the CDR3 DNA reads TGTGCCAGCAGTTTATCAGGGGGGAGCCGGTTTGGCTACACCTTC. It specifies CASSLSGGSRFGYTF.

The J gene is TRBJ2-1, the V gene TRBV5-4; D possibly corresponds to TRBD2 (5 bases). The CDR3 runs 14 residues. Germline V gene sequence: CDR1 SGHNT, CDR2 YYREEE (reference sequence). The ends were cut back, 3 bases at V and 6 bases at J, with 13 bases in the middle. CDR3 sequence (DNA): TGTGCCAGCAGCTCCTCCTACGGGATCAATGAGCAGTTCTTC. Its protein product is CASSSSYGINEQFF.

V gene TRBV4-3 combines with J gene TRBJ2-1; 11 bases line up with TRBD2. CDR3 length: 18 residues. The V and J ends lost 0 bases and 7 bases, in that order; junction bases with no gene match: 11. CDR1 and CDR2 from the germline V gene are LGHNA and YSLEER. This CDR3 is CASSQDSLAGGSGNEQFF. The CDR3 DNA reads TGCGCCAGCAGCCAAGATAGCCTAGCGGGAGGATCCGGAAATGAGCAGTTCTTC.

The genes are TRBV6-5 and TRBJ2-7, with D perhaps TRBD1 (7 bases). Germline lookup yields CDR1 MNHEY and CDR2 SVGAGI. V dropped 5 bases and J dropped 2 bases, with 13 bases sitting between them. The CDR3 sequence is 14 residues long. CDR3 DNA sequence: TGTGCCAGCAGTCAGGGGGGACAGCCCTACGAGCAGTACTTC. Its protein product is CASSQGGQPYEQYF.

This clonotype has a handful of counts. This chain joins TRBV13 and TRBJ1-1; a possible D gene is TRBD1 (6 bases). CDR3 length: 12 residues. Germline V gene sequence: CDR1 PRHDT, CDR2 FYEKMQ (reference sequence). V was shortened by 0 bases and J by 7 bases, with 6 bases between the two germline ends. The chain's CDR3 is CASSLGRGEAFF. The CDR3 DNA follows: TGTGCCAGCAGCTTAGGCAGGGGTGAAGCTTTCTTT.

This clonotype has a single count. The CDR3 nucleotides read TGTGCCAGCAGTTTAGGTCTAGAAGGTACGCAGTATTTT. It translates to CASSLGLEGTQYF. The chain is built from TRBV12-3 or TRBV12-4 and TRBJ2-3; D is ambiguous. The ends were cut back, 1 base at V and 8 bases at J, with 10 bases in the middle. This CDR3 is 13 amino acids long.

The chain recombines TRBV3-1 with TRBJ2-7; unclear D gene. Germline values: CDR1 LGHDT, CDR2 YNNKEL (reference sequence). There are 14 residues in the CDR3. V lost 0 bases, J lost 3 bases, and 9 bases lay in between. This CDR3 is CASSQDQGIYEQYF. The CDR3 DNA is TGTGCCAGCAGCCAAGATCAAGGGATCTACGAGCAGTACTTC.

This chain joins TRBV11-2 and TRBJ2-7, with TRBD1 matching 9 bases. Per germline, CDR1 SGHAT and CDR2 FQNNGV. The length of the CDR3 is 18 residues. The J segment lost 3 bases and the V segment lost 0 bases, leaving 12 bases of the junction unmatched. The CDR3 reads CASSLDPWDRDGDYEQYF. For the CDR3, the DNA is TGTGCCAGCAGCTTAGATCCGTGGGACAGGGATGGTGACTACGAGCAGTACTTC.

The chain links TRBV4-1 to TRBJ2-1; D unresolved. Germline V gives CDR1 MGHRA, CDR2 YSYEKL. The CDR3 runs to 12 residues. Trimming removed 2 bases at V and 7 bases at J, with 6 bases between. Here the CDR3 reads CASSQLKNEQFF. The DNA for the CDR3 is TGCGCCAGCAGCCAACTAAAAAATGAGCAGTTCTTC.

The genes are TRBV7-9 and TRBJ1-1; possibly TRBD1 for D (6 bases). Per the germline V gene, CDR1 is SEHNR and CDR2 is FQNEAQ (reference sequence). The CDR3 totals 14 residues. Between the trimmed V and J ends, which lost 4 bases and 1 base, there was a span of 10 bases. This chain's CDR3 is CASSSPRGNTEAFF. The CDR3, as DNA: TGTGCCAGCAGCTCCCCCAGGGGGAACACTGAAGCTTTCTTT.

V usage is TRBV30 and J usage is TRBJ2-1, with 11 positions matching TRBD2. This CDR3 is 16 amino acids long. CDR1 and CDR2 (germline): GTSNPN, SVGIG (reference sequence). Losses at the gene ends were 4 bases for V and 2 bases for J; bases not matched to a gene: 7. As DNA, the CDR3 is TGTGCCTGGAACCCAAGGACTAGCGGGCCCTACAATGAGCAGTTCTTC. Translated: CAWNPRTSGPYNEQFF.

This chain connects TRBV7-9 to TRBJ1-6; no clear D. In germline, CDR1 is SEHNR, CDR2 FQNEAQ (reference sequence). The V end lost 4 bases, the J end lost 10 bases, and 5 bases lay between the germline ends. The CDR3 extends over 11 amino acids. The CDR3 here is CASSSKSPLHF. The CDR3 DNA is TGTGCCAGCAGCTCAAAATCACCCCTCCACTTT. Filled out from reference TRBV7-9 and TRBJ1-6, the complete variable domain reads DTGVSQNPRHKITKRGQNVTFRCDPISEHNRLYWYRQTLGQGPEFLTYFQNEAQLEKSRLLSDRFSAERPKGSFSTLEIQRTEQGDSAMYLCASSSKSPLHFGNGTRLTVT.

V is TRBV19 and J is TRBJ1-1, with a possible D match to TRBD1 (5 bases). From germline, CDR1 is LNHDA and CDR2 SQIVND (reference sequence). This CDR3 contains 17 residues. V lost 0 bases and J 7 bases, leaving 21 bases between the germline ends. The DNA for the CDR3 is TGTGCCAGTAGTATAGATCACGAGCCAGGGAGGAGTGGTGAAGCTTTCTTT. This encodes CASSIDHEPGRSGEAFF.

The V and J genes are TRBV7-8 and TRBJ2-7, with 7 positions matching TRBD2. This CDR3 is built from 14 residues. The germline CDR1 and CDR2 sequences are SGHVS and FQNEAQ. Trimming removed 3 bases from V and 5 bases from J; junction bases left unmatched: 7. The CDR3 loop reads CASSFDNSGNEQYF. CDR3 DNA sequence: TGTGCCAGCAGCTTTGATAACAGCGGGAACGAGCAGTACTTC.

The CDR3 DNA sequence: TGTGCCAGCAGCGTAGAAGGAATGAATGAGCAGTTCTTC. Amino acid sequence: CASSVEGMNEQFF. The V call is TRBV9, the J call TRBJ2-1; D is ambiguous. Trimming pared 0 bases from V and 7 bases from J, leaving 8 bases between. The CDR3 extends over 13 amino acids. The germline V gene has CDR1 SGDLS and CDR2 YYNGEE. The whole variable domain, remainder taken from reference TRBV9 and TRBJ2-1, is DSGVTQTPKHLITATGQRVTLRCSPRSGDLSVYWYQQSLDQGLQFLIQYYNGEERAKGNILERFSAQQFPDLHSELNLSSLELGDSALYFCASSVEGMNEQFFGPGTRLTVL.

The J gene is TRBJ1-2, the V gene TRBV9; 9 nucleotides line up with TRBD1. The CDR3 length is 15 residues. Germline V lookup: CDR1 SGDLS, CDR2 YYNGEE. The V segment lost 3 bases and the J segment 2 bases; nucleotides outside the gene matches: 5. The CDR3 DNA follows: TGTGCCAGCAGCGCCGGGACAGGGATAAACTATGGCTACACCTTC. This gives the protein CASSAGTGINYGYTF.

This chain uses TRBV2 with TRBJ2-2, with D possibly called TRBD1 or TRBD2 (5 bases each). The CDR3 totals 17 residues. V was pared by 7 bases and J by 0 bases, with 18 bases between. Germline V lookup: CDR1 SNHLY, CDR2 FYNNEI. CDR3 DNA sequence: TGTGCCAGCACAGGGTTAGGGACCGAACCGAACACCGGGGAGCTGTTTTTT. Translated, it gives CASTGLGTEPNTGELFF. Full variable domain (remainder filled in from reference TRBV2 and TRBJ2-2): EPEVTQTPSHQVTQMGQEVILRCVPISNHLYFYWYRQILGQKVEFLVSFYNNEISEKSEIFDDQFSVERPDGSNFTLKIRSTKLEDSAMYFCASTGLGTEPNTGELFFGEGSRLTVL.

The genes are TRBV12-3 or TRBV12-4 and TRBJ2-2, with unresolved D. The CDR3 totals 16 residues. V dropped 1 base and J dropped 1 base, with 10 bases sitting between them. CDR3 bases: TGTGCCAGCAGTTTAGAGAGGCGGTTGAACACCGGGGAGCTGTTTTTT. The encoded protein is CASSLERRLNTGELFF.

This clonotype has just one count. The gene calls are TRBV20-1 and TRBJ2-7, with no clear D. CDR3 length: 10 residues. Trimming took 6 bases from V and 8 from J, leaving 11 bases between them. Germline-derived CDR1 and CDR2 are DFQATT and SNEGSKA (reference sequence). CDR3 nucleotide sequence: TGCAGTGCCAAGGGTTCGCAGCAGTACTTC. Translated: CSAKGSQQYF.

This rearrangement joins TRBV7-9 to TRBJ1-3, with a possible D match to TRBD1 (5 bases). Germline CDR1 and CDR2: SEHNR and FQNEAQ (reference sequence). V dropped 3 bases and J dropped 1 base, with 10 bases sitting between them. The length of the CDR3 is 15 residues. DNA for the CDR3: TGTGCCAGCAGCTTCAAGGGGAAGTCTGGAAACACCATATATTTT. Translating it yields CASSFKGKSGNTIYF.

V and J are TRBV16 and TRBJ1-1; no firm D call. Germline V CDR1 and CDR2: KGHSY, FQNENV. V lost 2 bases and J lost 1, with 8 bases in between. This CDR3 is built from 14 residues. In DNA, the CDR3 is TGTGCCAGCAGCCAAGGGAGTAAGAACACTGAAGCTTTCTTT. Translated: CASSQGSKNTEAFF.

The chain couples TRBV27 to TRBJ2-7; 8 positions match TRBD2. J gave up 0 bases and V 8 bases, and 6 bases lay outside the gene matches. Germline assignment: CDR1 MNHEY and CDR2 SMNVEV (reference sequence). The CDR3 runs 14 residues. CDR3 sequence: CASASGLGSYEQYF. CDR3 DNA sequence: TGTGCCAGCGCCTCGGGACTAGGCTCCTACGAGCAGTACTTC.

The V gene is TRBV20-1, the J gene TRBJ2-4; D is undetermined. The germline V and J ends were trimmed by 3 bases and 9 bases, with 12 bases remaining between them. Germline CDR1 reads DFQATT; CDR2 reads SNEGSKA (reference sequence). This CDR3 has 12 amino acids. The CDR3 region has the DNA TGCAGTGCTAGTCTCCCCAGGAGCATTCAGTACTTC. It yields the protein CSASLPRSIQYF.

The table lists this clonotype with a count of one. The chain has TRBV24-1 and TRBJ2-7, with 9 positions matching TRBD1. Germline CDR1 KGHDR, CDR2 SFDVKD. With V trimmed by 0 bases and J by 5 bases, 4 bases remained unmatched. This CDR3 comprises 15 residues. CDR3 coding DNA: TGTGCCACCAGTGATTTGGGGGACAGGGCAAACGAGCAGTACTTC. The encoded protein is CATSDLGDRANEQYF.